This T cell receptor beta chain was obtained from a study of blood T cell repertoires in COVID-19. Sequencing used immunoSEQ multiplex PCR; TCRdb keeps in-frame clones, though not all of them. Of about 260,000 clones detected, about nine tenths appear once; the ten largest clones hold 11%. The V end lost 2 bases, the J end lost 2 bases, and 12 bases lay between the germline ends. This CDR3 contains 15 residues. Germline assignment: CDR1 MDHEN and CDR2 SYDVKM. V usage is TRBV28 and J usage is TRBJ1-1; D possibly corresponds to TRBD1 (6 bases). The sequenced sample consisted of peripheral blood. The source is a woman aged 30 to 39 with COVID-19, enrolled during active disease. CDR3 amino acids: CASSLDQGLNTEAFF. CDR3 DNA: TGTGCCAGCAGTTTAGATCAGGGGCTTAACACTGAAGCTTTCTTT.